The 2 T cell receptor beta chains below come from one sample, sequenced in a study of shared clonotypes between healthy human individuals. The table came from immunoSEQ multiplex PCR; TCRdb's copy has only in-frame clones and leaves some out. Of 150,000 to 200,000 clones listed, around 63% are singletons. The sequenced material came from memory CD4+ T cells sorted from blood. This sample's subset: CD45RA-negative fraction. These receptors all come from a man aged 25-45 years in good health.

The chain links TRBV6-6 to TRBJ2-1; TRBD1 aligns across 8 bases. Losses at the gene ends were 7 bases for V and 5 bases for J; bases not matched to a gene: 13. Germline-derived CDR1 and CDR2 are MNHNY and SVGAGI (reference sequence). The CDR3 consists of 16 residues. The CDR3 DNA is TGTGCCAGCACCAATCAAAAAGGACAGGGTCACAATGAGCAGTTCTTC. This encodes CASTNQKGQGHNEQFF.

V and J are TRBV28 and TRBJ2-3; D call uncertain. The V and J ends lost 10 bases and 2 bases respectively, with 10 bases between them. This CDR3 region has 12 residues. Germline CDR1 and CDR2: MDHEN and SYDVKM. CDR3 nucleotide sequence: TGTGCCACCAGCTCGCACACAGATACGCAGTATTTT. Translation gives CATSSHTDTQYF. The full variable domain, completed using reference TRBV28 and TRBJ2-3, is DVKVTQSSRYLVKRTGEKVFLECVQDMDHENMFWYRQDPGLGLRLIYFSYDVKMKEKGDIPEGYSVSREKKERFSLILESASTNQTSMYLCATSSHTDTQYFGPGTRLTVL.